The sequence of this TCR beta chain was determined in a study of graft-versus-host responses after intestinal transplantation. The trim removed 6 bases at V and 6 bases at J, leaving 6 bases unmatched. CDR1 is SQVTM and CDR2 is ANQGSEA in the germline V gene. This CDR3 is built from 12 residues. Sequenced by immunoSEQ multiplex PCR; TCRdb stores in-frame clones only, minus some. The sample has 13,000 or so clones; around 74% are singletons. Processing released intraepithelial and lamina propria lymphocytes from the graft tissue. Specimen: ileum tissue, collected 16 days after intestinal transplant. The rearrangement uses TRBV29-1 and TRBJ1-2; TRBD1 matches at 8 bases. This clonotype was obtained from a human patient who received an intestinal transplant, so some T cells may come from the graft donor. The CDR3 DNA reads TGCAGCGTCACGGACAGGGTTCATGGCTACACCTTC. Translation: CSVTDRVHGYTF.